Listed here are 23 T cell receptor beta chains from one sample, sequenced in a study of tumor-infiltrating lymphocytes in oesophageal squamous cell carcinoma. One entry per CDR3 protein results from TCRdb running MiXCR on the PCR reads. In the table there are some 15,000 distinct CDR3 sequences, about 54% of which are singletons. Source material: esophageal tumor tissue. These receptors all come from a female donor with esophageal squamous cell carcinoma.

In this sample, this clonotype turned up many times. The chain is built from TRBV5-4 and TRBJ1-2; 9 bases align to TRBD1. The CDR3 has 15 residues. CDR1 and CDR2 from the germline V gene are SGHNT and YYREEE (reference sequence). J gave up 5 bases and V 4 bases, and 9 bases lay outside the gene matches. CDR3 bases: TGTGCCAGCAGCCTTTCGAGACAGGGGGTATATGGCTACACCTTC. Its protein product is CASSLSRQGVYGYTF. The full variable domain, with the rest looked up from reference TRBV5-4 and TRBJ1-2, is ETGVTQSPTHLIKTRGQQVTLRCSSQSGHNTVSWYQQALGQGPQFIFQYYREEENGRGNFPPRFSGLQFPNYSSELNVNALELDDSALYLCASSLSRQGVYGYTFGSGTRLTVV.

Of note for this clonotype: In this CDR3 the conserved last residue, phenylalanine or tryptophan, is missing, so a read error is likely. No DNA is shown, since the ends of the CDR3 on it are uncertain; the CDR3 is the one TCRdb lists. The chain uses TRBV11-1 and TRBJ2-1. The CDR3 adds up to 14 amino acids, both ends counted. Germline V lookup: CDR1 SGHAT, CDR2 FQDESV (reference sequence). This CDR3 is CASSLDSYEQYFGN.

This clonotype was found once. V gene TRBV7-3 combines with J gene TRBJ2-3, with 8 bases identical to TRBD2. The end of the DNA fits TRBJ2-1 better, so the J call may be wrong. The CDR3 extends over 12 amino acids. CDR1 and CDR2 (germline): SGHTA, FQGTGA. The CDR3 DNA is TGTGCCAGCAGCCCCCCGGGAGGGCCGCAGTTCTTC. This encodes CASSPPGGPQFF.

The chain carries TRBV7-8 and TRBJ2-5; no clear D gene. The J call could be wrong; TRBJ2-1 is a better fit for the DNA end. Germline V CDR1 and CDR2: SGHVS, FQNEAQ. The CDR3 spans 17 residues. The CDR3: CASSLVQAEWLVNEQFF. Written as DNA, the CDR3 is TGTGCCAGCAGCTTAGTCCAGGCGGAATGGTTGGTCAATGAGCAGTTCTTC.

J is TRBJ2-7 and V is TRBV11-2, with 7 bases that match TRBD1. The better agreement between TRBJ2-1 and the DNA end casts doubt on the J call. Germline V gene sequence: CDR1 SGHAT, CDR2 FQNNGV. This CDR3 has 16 residues. CDR3 sequence (DNA): TGTGCCAGCAGCGCAATAGGACAGGAGTTCGACAATGAGCAGTTCTTC. The encoded protein is CASSAIGQEFDNEQFF.

Of note for this clonotype: Because the CDR3 is missing its conserved closing phenylalanine or tryptophan, this is likely a read error. The DNA is omitted, as the CDR3 cannot be located on it reliably, and the CDR3 follows TCRdb's listing. The chain joins TRBV28 to TRBJ2-6; the D call of TRBD1 is as the table states it, not checked on the DNA. The length of the CDR3 is 16 amino acids, counting both ends. CDR1 and CDR2 from the germline V gene are MDHEN and SYDVKM. The CDR3 reads CASSFWTGPYEQYFGA.

This clonotype is categorized as medium-sized. The rearrangement links TRBV6-1 to TRBJ2-1; 12 nucleotides align to TRBD2. This CDR3 spans 14 amino acids. V lost 5 bases to trimming and J lost 15 bases; unmatched junction nucleotides: 11. Germline V gene sequence: CDR1 MNHNS, CDR2 SASEGT. The CDR3 sequence is CASSPRTSGTGLFF. CDR3 nucleotide sequence: TGTGCCAGCAGTCCTCGGACTAGCGGGACGGGTTTGTTCTTC.

Concerning this clonotype itself: The junction differs from germline at one of its ends, possibly a read error. The genes are TRBV7-6 and TRBJ2-7, with 10 bases fitting TRBD2. TRBJ2-5 matches the DNA end more closely, so the J call is doubtful. This CDR3 is built from 15 residues. The germline gives CDR1 SGHVS, CDR2 FNYEAQ. The CDR3: CASSQLAGRGETQYF. As DNA, the CDR3 is TGTGCTAGCAGCCAACTAGCGGGAAGGGGGGAGACCCAGTACTTC.

The gene calls are TRBV7-4 and TRBJ2-4; D not resolved. TRBJ2-5 matches the DNA end more closely, so the J call is doubtful. The germline gives CDR1 SGHVT, CDR2 SQSDAQ. CDR3 size: 12 residues. Here the CDR3 reads CASSVSQETQYF. CDR3 sequence (DNA): TGTGCCAGCAGCGTAAGCCAAGAGACCCAGTACTTC.

This clonotype has only a few counts. The genes are TRBV7-2 and TRBJ2-1; D is perhaps TRBD2 (6 bases). The CDR3 contains 15 residues. CDR1 is SGHTA, CDR2 FQGNSA, per germline. V lost 8 bases and J lost 2, with 16 bases in between. In nucleotides, the CDR3 is TGTGCCAGCGGGGGGTTTCTTTCTACCTACAATGAGCAGTTCTTC. This translates into CASGGFLSTYNEQFF.

V usage is TRBV7-6 and J usage is TRBJ2-1, with 7 bases that match TRBD1. Germline CDR1 reads SGHVS; CDR2 reads FNYEAQ. The CDR3 covers 15 residues. J was trimmed by 7 bases and V by 1 base; bases with no gene match: 7. In DNA, the CDR3 is TGTGCCAGCAGCTTAGGGACGACAGGGTGGAATGAGCAGTTCTTC. Translating it yields CASSLGTTGWNEQFF.

The genes are TRBV11-1 and TRBJ2-7; 13 bases map to TRBD2. The last part of the DNA fits TRBJ2-1 better; the J call may be wrong. CDR3 length: 22 amino acids. CDR1 and CDR2 (germline): SGHAT, FQDESV (reference sequence). The CDR3: CASSLAPSLMGTSGVIHNEQFF. CDR3 bases: TGTGCCAGCAGCTTAGCGCCCTCACTCATGGGGACTAGCGGGGTTATTCACAATGAGCAGTTCTTC.

The chain couples TRBV7-6 to TRBJ2-4; 9 bases are a match to TRBD1. The end of the DNA is better explained by TRBJ2-7, so the J call may be wrong. Germline V lookup: CDR1 SGHVS, CDR2 FNYEAQ. The CDR3 contains 17 residues. The CDR3 coding sequence is TGTGCCAGCAGCTTCAACTCCGGGACAGGGAGCTCCTACGAGCAGTACTTC. This encodes CASSFNSGTGSSYEQYF.

This clonotype was counted many times. The final CDR3 position lacks the conserved phenylalanine or tryptophan, pointing to a likely read error. No DNA is shown, since the ends of the CDR3 on it are uncertain; the CDR3 is the one TCRdb lists. J is TRBJ2-7 and V is TRBV28; the table calls TRBD1, which could not be checked here. Counting both end residues, the CDR3 totals 15 amino acids. The germline CDR1 and CDR2 sequences are MDHEN and SYDVKM. CDR3 protein: CASGGTAPYGYTFGS.

This clonotype was observed a single time. The chain recombines TRBV11-1 with TRBJ1-1; 10 bases line up with TRBD1. Matching the DNA end better, TRBJ2-2 makes the J call doubtful. CDR3 length: 16 amino acids. The V gene's germline CDR1 is SGHAT and CDR2 FQDESV (reference sequence). The CDR3 region is CASSSGTGANTGELFF. The DNA for the CDR3 is TGTGCCAGCAGCTCCGGGACAGGGGCGAACACCGGGGAGCTGTTTTTT.

This clonotype was observed a single time. The chain combines TRBV7-4 with TRBJ2-3; TRBD2 is a possible D gene (5 bases). The CDR3 extends over 14 amino acids. Looked up from germline, CDR1 is SGHVT and CDR2 is SQSDAQ. Trimming removed 0 bases at V and 2 bases at J, with 6 bases between. CDR3 loop: CASSLAGATDTQYF. The CDR3 DNA sequence: TGTGCCAGCAGCTTAGCGGGAGCCACAGATACGCAGTATTTT.

The J gene is TRBJ2-2, the V gene TRBV7-3; D is possibly TRBD2 (5 bases). The CDR3 has 15 amino acids. The ends were cut back, 2 bases at V and 3 bases at J, with 10 bases in the middle. Germline V gene lookup returns CDR1 SGHTA and CDR2 FQGTGA. In DNA, the CDR3 is TGTGCCAGCAGCTTAGGTCTAGCACACACCGGGGAGCTGTTTTTT. Amino acids: CASSLGLAHTGELFF.

The chain carries TRBV7-4 and TRBJ2-5; tentatively, D is TRBD1 (6 bases). Near its end, the DNA agrees better with TRBJ2-1, so the J call may be wrong. Germline CDR1 SGHVT, CDR2 SQSDAQ. The CDR3 length is 15 residues. The CDR3 nucleotides read TGTGCCAGCAGCCGAGTAATGGACAGCTACAATGAGCAGTTCTTC. Translating it yields CASSRVMDSYNEQFF.

The chain joins TRBV7-8 to TRBJ2-3, with 7 bases identical to TRBD1. The J call may be incorrect, as the DNA end agrees better with TRBJ2-7. CDR3 size: 14 residues. Germline values: CDR1 SGHVS, CDR2 FQNEAQ. The CDR3, as DNA: TGTGCCAGCAGCACAACCAGGGGGAGCGACGAGCAGTACTTC. Translating gives CASSTTRGSDEQYF.

The table lists this clonotype with many counts. This chain joins TRBV2 and TRBJ2-5; the D gene is possibly TRBD1 (5 bases). The germline V gene encodes CDR1 SNHLY and CDR2 FYNNEI. V was trimmed by 3 bases and J by 5 bases, leaving 13 bases between them. This CDR3 spans 14 amino acids. CDR3 sequence reads: CASSDEFGAETQYF. As DNA, the CDR3 is TGTGCCAGCAGTGACGAGTTTGGGGCGGAGACCCAGTACTTC.

This clonotype appeared a few times. V usage is TRBV7-6 and J usage is TRBJ2-1; 12 bases are shared with TRBD2. Germline V gene lookup returns CDR1 SGHVS and CDR2 FNYEAQ. The CDR3 has 15 amino acids. J gave up 4 bases and V 5 bases, and 3 bases lay outside the gene matches. CDR3: CASSPLAGGYNEQFF. The CDR3 DNA reads TGTGCCAGCAGCCCACTAGCGGGAGGATACAATGAGCAGTTCTTC.

V and J are TRBV7-3 and TRBJ2-4; D is unclear. The end of the DNA aligns better with TRBJ2-7, so the J call may be wrong. Germline CDR1 reads SGHTA; CDR2 reads FQGTGA. The CDR3 totals 14 residues. The CDR3 coding sequence is TGTGCCAGCAGCTTAACAGGACCCTCCTACGAGCAGTACTTC. Translation gives CASSLTGPSYEQYF.

The rearrangement links TRBV7-2 to TRBJ2-5; D call uncertain. With the DNA end fitting TRBJ2-7 better, the J assignment may be wrong. The CDR3 length is 14 residues. Germline V gene lookup returns CDR1 SGHTA and CDR2 FQGNSA. The CDR3 spells CASSLGGKPYEQYF. The DNA of the CDR3 is TGTGCCAGCAGCTTAGGTGGCAAACCCTACGAGCAGTACTTC.